The clone carrying this T cell receptor (beta chain) was detected ten times or more. Germline assignment: CDR1 SGHTA and CDR2 FQGNSA. V lost 5 bases to trimming and J lost 9 bases; unmatched junction nucleotides: 6. The CDR3 covers 15 residues. Via MiXCR, TCRdb re-called the reads, giving one row per CDR3 protein. Found here are approximately 97,000 distinct CDR3 sequences, more than 15% of them singletons; the top ten hold approximately 7.9%. These data come from a study of T cell repertoires in cytomegalovirus infection. Sequencing used PBMCs. V gene TRBV7-2 combines with J gene TRBJ1-6; 11 nucleotides line up with TRBD1. The sequence was collected from a human donor in good health (CMV status not recorded). Some clones in this sample may be carry-over from other donors' samples. In nucleotides, the CDR3 is TGTGCCAGCAGCGCCCGGACAGGGGGCGCTTCACCCCTCCACTTT. Protein product: CASSARTGGASPLHF. Supplemented by reference TRBV7-2 and TRBJ1-6, the full variable domain reads GAGVSQSPSNKVTEKGKDVELRCDPISGHTALYWYRQSLGQGLEFLIYFQGNSAPDKSGLPSDRFSAERTGGSVSTLTIQRTQQEDSAVYLCASSARTGGASPLHFGNGTRLTVT.